Below are 23 T cell receptor beta chains sequenced from a single sample in a study of Ad26.COV2.S vaccination and SARS-CoV-2 variants. Produced via immunoSEQ multiplex PCR; TCRdb's table is partial and in-frame only. This table holds more than 300,000 clones, roughly 91% found once. Treatment in this sample: around 19 received Ad26.COV2.S at low or high dose, single or two shots; roughly five received placebo; per-sample allocation not given. Day 63 following the first vaccine or placebo injection was when the samples were taken. This specimen consisted of peripheral blood, obtained in a trial of Ad26.COV2.S vaccine versus placebo. The receptors come from a person between 18 and 65 years old who received the Ad26.COV2.S COVID-19 vaccine or a placebo.

The rearrangement joins TRBV6-6 to TRBJ2-2; 8 bases map to TRBD1. Germline CDR1 MNHNY, CDR2 SVGAGI (reference sequence). This CDR3 spans 15 amino acids. Trimming took 6 bases from V and 1 from J; bases not matched to a gene: 4. CDR3 region: CASRPGTGNTGELFF. The CDR3 region has the DNA TGTGCCAGCAGGCCCGGGACAGGGAACACCGGGGAGCTGTTTTTT.

V gene TRBV27 combines with J gene TRBJ2-7, with no clear D. The CDR3 runs 16 residues. The germline CDR1 and CDR2 sequences are MNHEY and SMNVEV (reference sequence). V dropped 8 bases and J dropped 0 bases, with 20 bases sitting between them. CDR3 amino acids: CASALNGYLSSYEQYF. The CDR3 nucleotides read TGTGCCAGCGCCCTCAATGGCTACCTGAGCTCCTACGAGCAGTACTTC.

This chain connects TRBV7-9 to TRBJ2-3; TRBD1 agrees at 8 bases. V shed 6 bases, J shed 4 bases, and the junction held 9 bases outside the gene matches. This CDR3 comprises 15 residues. Germline assignment: CDR1 SEHNR and CDR2 FQNEAQ (reference sequence). The CDR3 loop is CASRLTGGPADTQYF. CDR3 bases: TGTGCCAGCAGATTAACAGGGGGTCCAGCAGATACGCAGTATTTT.

This sequence joins TRBV19 and TRBJ1-2, with TRBD1 matching over 9 bases. This CDR3 is 15 amino acids long. Germline V lookup: CDR1 LNHDA, CDR2 SQIVND (reference sequence). J lost 7 bases, V lost 3 bases, and 9 bases had no gene match. CDR3: CASSIRTGGASGYTF. The CDR3, as DNA: TGTGCCAGTAGTATCCGAACAGGGGGCGCGTCTGGCTACACCTTC.

A word on this clone: Other DNA sequences of this sample code for an identical CDR3. The gene calls are TRBV20-1 and TRBJ2-5, with D unresolved. The V gene's germline CDR1 is DFQATT and CDR2 SNEGSKA (reference sequence). The CDR3 spans 10 residues. V was trimmed by 3 bases and J by 1 base, leaving 0 bases between them. CDR3: CSASQETQYF. In nucleotides, the CDR3 is TGCAGTGCTAGCCAAGAGACCCAGTACTTC.

J is TRBJ1-5 and V is TRBV24-1; a weak D match, TRBD1 (5 bases). The V end was cut by 6 bases, the J end by 4 bases, with 15 bases between. CDR3 length equals 15 residues. Germline V gene lookup returns CDR1 KGHDR and CDR2 SFDVKD. The DNA of the CDR3 is TGTGCCACCAGTCAATCGGGGCGGGGAAATCAGCCCCAGCATTTT. Translation: CATSQSGRGNQPQHF.

This chain uses TRBV13 with TRBJ2-7, with 7 bases that match TRBD2. This CDR3 region has 16 residues. V shed 2 bases and J 3 bases; nucleotides not matched to a gene: 10. Germline CDR1 PRHDT, CDR2 FYEKMQ (reference sequence). CDR3: CASSLREAGRLYEQYF. The CDR3 region has the DNA TGTGCCAGCAGCTTAAGGGAAGCGGGGCGACTCTACGAGCAGTACTTC. The full variable domain, rest sourced from reference TRBV13 and TRBJ2-7, is AAGVIQSPRHLIKEKRETATLKCYPIPRHDTVYWYQQGPGQDPQFLISFYEKMQSDKGSIPDRFSAQQFSDYHSELNMSSLELGDSALYFCASSLREAGRLYEQYFGPGTRLTVT.

This clone came up a few times. This chain uses TRBV6-5 with TRBJ1-1; D gene ambiguous. Germline loops: CDR1 MNHEY, CDR2 SVGAGI. The V end lost 0 bases, the J end lost 3 bases, and 11 bases lay between the germline ends. CDR3 length: 15 amino acids. The CDR3 nucleotides read TGTGCCAGCAGTTACTCGAGTCAGGACTACACTGAAGCTTTCTTT. Its protein product is CASSYSSQDYTEAFF.

The V and J genes are TRBV27 and TRBJ2-1; D is possibly TRBD2 (6 bases). V was cut by 5 bases and J by 2 bases, with 13 bases left in between. There are 15 residues in the CDR3. Germline CDR1 MNHEY, CDR2 SMNVEV (reference sequence). The CDR3: CASSIGTVTYNEQFF. The CDR3 DNA reads as TGTGCCAGCAGTATCGGGACTGTAACCTACAATGAGCAGTTCTTC.

This chain joins TRBV5-1 and TRBJ2-5; a possible D gene is TRBD2 (7 bases). Looked up from germline, CDR1 is SGHRS and CDR2 is YFSETQ. CDR3 length: 14 residues. Deletions cut 7 bases from V and 5 bases from J, with 18 bases between. DNA for the CDR3: TGCGCCAGCCGTCAACAGGGAGGGTCGGAGACCCAGTACTTC. Encoded protein: CASRQQGGSETQYF.

The chain uses TRBV19 and TRBJ1-2; D remains unclear. Trimming shortened V by 3 bases and J by 0 bases, and 8 bases separated the two germline ends. CDR1 is LNHDA and CDR2 is SQIVND in the germline V gene (reference sequence). CDR3 length equals 14 residues. For the CDR3, the DNA is TGTGCCAGTAGTATCAAGGGAGCTAACTATGGCTACACCTTC. Translated, it gives CASSIKGANYGYTF.

The genes are TRBV5-6 and TRBJ1-6, with 7 nucleotides matching TRBD1. V shed 3 bases and J 9 bases; nucleotides not matched to a gene: 3. The CDR3 has 13 residues. Germline CDR1 reads SGHDT; CDR2 reads YYEEEE. CDR3 region: CASSWDRSSPLHF. In DNA form, the CDR3 reads TGTGCCAGCAGCTGGGACAGAAGTTCACCCCTCCACTTT.

As DNA, the CDR3 is TGTGCCAGCAGTTACTCTTCGGGACCCTATAATTCACCCCTCCACTTT. It specifies CASSYSSGPYNSPLHF. J is TRBJ1-6 and V is TRBV6-5; D is perhaps TRBD1 (5 bases). This CDR3 is 16 amino acids long. Germline assignment: CDR1 MNHEY and CDR2 SVGAGI. The V end was cut by 0 bases, the J end by 2 bases, with 8 bases between.

This clone was picked up one time. The chain is built from TRBV20-1 and TRBJ2-7, with a tentative D call TRBD2 (7 bases). The CDR3 sequence is 13 residues long. The germline gives CDR1 DFQATT, CDR2 SNEGSKA (reference sequence). Trimming removed 3 bases at V and 4 bases at J, with 13 bases between. The CDR3 coding sequence is TGCAGTGCTAGTGGGGGGGCACATTACGAGCAGTACTTC. Protein sequence: CSASGGAHYEQYF.

This sequence joins TRBV7-6 and TRBJ2-3, with a possible D match to TRBD1 (5 bases). The CDR3 sequence is 16 residues long. CDR1 and CDR2 (germline): SGHVS, FNYEAQ. V lost 1 base, J lost 3 bases, and 14 bases lay in between. CDR3 nucleotides: TGTGCCAGCAGCTTAGATACTGGGGCTTTTACAGATACGCAGTATTTT. Amino acid sequence: CASSLDTGAFTDTQYF. Combining the CDR3 with reference TRBV7-6 and TRBJ2-3 gives the whole variable domain GAGVSQSPRYKVTKRGQDVALRCDPISGHVSLYWYRQALGQGPEFLTYFNYEAQQDKSGLPNDRFSAERPEGSISTLTIQRTEQRDSAMYRCASSLDTGAFTDTQYFGPGTRLTVL.

J is TRBJ2-7 and V is TRBV18, with D possibly being TRBD1 (6 bases). V was clipped by 5 bases and J by 4 bases, with 12 bases between them. Germline CDR1 KGHSH, CDR2 LQKENI. The CDR3 runs 13 residues. This chain's CDR3 is CASSSGQFYEQYF. Written as DNA, the CDR3 is TGTGCCAGCTCATCTGGACAGTTTTACGAGCAGTACTTC. The whole variable domain, remainder taken from reference TRBV18 and TRBJ2-7, is NAGVMQNPRHLVRRRGQEARLRCSPMKGHSHVYWYRQLPEEGLKFMVYLQKENIIDESGMPKERFSAEFPKEGPSILRIQQVVRGDSAAYFCASSSGQFYEQYFGPGTRLTVT.

CDR3 sequence: CASSQRLGVGYTF. For the CDR3, the DNA is TGCGCCAGCAGCCAAAGATTGGGGGTGGGCTACACCTTC. V is TRBV4-3 and J is TRBJ1-2; D perhaps matches TRBD1 (5 bases). V was cut by 2 bases and J by 8 bases, with 12 bases left in between. The CDR3 runs 13 residues. Looked up from germline, CDR1 is LGHNA and CDR2 is YSLEER.

The chain carries TRBV12-3 or TRBV12-4 and TRBJ2-5; TRBD1 matches at 7 bases. The CDR3 is 13 residues long. V lost 6 bases, J lost 5 bases, and 6 bases stayed unmatched. The CDR3 region is CASRATGAETQYF. The CDR3 DNA reads as TGTGCCAGCAGAGCCACAGGGGCCGAGACCCAGTACTTC.

This clone was seen just once. The chain couples TRBV5-1 to TRBJ1-1; weak D call: TRBD1 (6 bases). CDR3 size: 16 residues. Germline V lookup: CDR1 SGHRS, CDR2 YFSETQ. Trimming removed 3 bases from V and 0 bases from J, with 15 bases in between. The DNA for the CDR3 is TGCGCCAGCAGCTCCGGACAGATAAACATGAACACTGAAGCTTTCTTT. Encoded protein: CASSSGQINMNTEAFF.

The rearrangement uses TRBV29-1 and TRBJ2-3; no reliable D call. This CDR3 has 13 residues. Germline V lookup: CDR1 SQVTM, CDR2 ANQGSEA. The V gene lost 0 bases and the J gene lost 5 bases, with 9 bases spanning the gap. The CDR3 DNA reads as TGCAGCGTTGAAGACACGGTAGGAGATACGCAGTATTTT. Its translation is CSVEDTVGDTQYF.

The genes are TRBV5-5 and TRBJ2-3; 10 bases line up with TRBD2. The V and J ends lost 3 bases and 1 base, in that order; junction bases with no gene match: 5. The CDR3 loop spans 16 amino acids. Per germline, CDR1 SGHKS and CDR2 YYEKEE (reference sequence). The chain's CDR3 is CASSWRLAGRTDTQYF. DNA of the CDR3: TGTGCCAGCAGCTGGCGACTAGCGGGCCGCACAGATACGCAGTATTTT.

This clone was seen a handful of times. The rearrangement uses TRBV4-2 and TRBJ1-1; TRBD1 is a possible D gene (5 bases). The V end lost 3 bases, the J end lost 1 base, and 9 bases lay between the germline ends. Germline CDR1 is LGHNA and CDR2 is YNFKEQ. The CDR3 is made up of 14 amino acids. The CDR3 region has the DNA TGTGCCAGCAGCCACCTACAGGCGAACACTGAAGCTTTCTTT. Protein product: CASSHLQANTEAFF.

The CDR3 sequence: CASSTFRGGGIDEQYF. CDR3 DNA sequence: TGTGCCAGCAGCACCTTCCGGGGGGGAGGTATCGACGAGCAGTACTTC. The rearrangement joins TRBV11-2 to TRBJ2-7; TRBD2 agrees at 8 bases. Germline CDR1 reads SGHAT; CDR2 reads FQNNGV. The CDR3 has 16 residues. J gave up 5 bases and V 5 bases, and 14 bases lay outside the gene matches.